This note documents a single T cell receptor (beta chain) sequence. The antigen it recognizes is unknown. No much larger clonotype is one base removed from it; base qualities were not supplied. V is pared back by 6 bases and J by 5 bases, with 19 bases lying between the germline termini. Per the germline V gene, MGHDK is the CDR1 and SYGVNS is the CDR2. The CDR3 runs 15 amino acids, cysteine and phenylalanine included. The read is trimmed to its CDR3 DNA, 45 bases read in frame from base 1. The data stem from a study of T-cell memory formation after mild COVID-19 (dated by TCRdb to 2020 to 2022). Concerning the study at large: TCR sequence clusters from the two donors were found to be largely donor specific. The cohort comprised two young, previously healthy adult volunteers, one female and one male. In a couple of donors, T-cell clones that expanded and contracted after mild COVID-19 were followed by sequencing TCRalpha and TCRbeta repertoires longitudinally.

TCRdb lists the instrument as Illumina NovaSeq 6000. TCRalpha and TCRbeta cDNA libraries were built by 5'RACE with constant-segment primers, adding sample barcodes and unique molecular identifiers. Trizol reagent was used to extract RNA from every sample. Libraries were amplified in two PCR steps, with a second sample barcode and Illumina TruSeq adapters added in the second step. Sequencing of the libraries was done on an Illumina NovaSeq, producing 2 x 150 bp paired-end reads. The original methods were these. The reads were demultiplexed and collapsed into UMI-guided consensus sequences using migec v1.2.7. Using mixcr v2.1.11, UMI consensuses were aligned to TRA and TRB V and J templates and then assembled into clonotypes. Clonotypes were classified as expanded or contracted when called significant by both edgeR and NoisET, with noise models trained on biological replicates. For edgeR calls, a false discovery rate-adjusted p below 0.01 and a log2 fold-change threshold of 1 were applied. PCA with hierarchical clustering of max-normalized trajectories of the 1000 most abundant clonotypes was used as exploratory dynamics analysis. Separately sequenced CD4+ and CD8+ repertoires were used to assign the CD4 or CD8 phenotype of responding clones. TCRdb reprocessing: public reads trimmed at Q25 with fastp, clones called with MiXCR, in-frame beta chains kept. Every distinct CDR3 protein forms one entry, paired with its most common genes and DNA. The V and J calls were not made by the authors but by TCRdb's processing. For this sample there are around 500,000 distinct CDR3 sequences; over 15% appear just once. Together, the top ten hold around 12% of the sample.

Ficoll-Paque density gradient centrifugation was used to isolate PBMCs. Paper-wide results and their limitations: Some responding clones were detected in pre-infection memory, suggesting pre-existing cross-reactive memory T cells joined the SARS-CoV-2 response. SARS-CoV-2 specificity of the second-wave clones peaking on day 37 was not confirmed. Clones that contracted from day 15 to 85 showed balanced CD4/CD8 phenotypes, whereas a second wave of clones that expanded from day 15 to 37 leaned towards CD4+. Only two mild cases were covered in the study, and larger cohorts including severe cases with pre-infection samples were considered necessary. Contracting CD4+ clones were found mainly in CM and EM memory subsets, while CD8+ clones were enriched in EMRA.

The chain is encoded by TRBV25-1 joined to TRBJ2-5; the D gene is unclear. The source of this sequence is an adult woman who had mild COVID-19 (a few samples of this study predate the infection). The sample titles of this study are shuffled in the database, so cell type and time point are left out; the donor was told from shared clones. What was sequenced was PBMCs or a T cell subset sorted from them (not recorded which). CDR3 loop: CASRELSGLGETQYF. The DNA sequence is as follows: TGTGCCAGCAGGGAGCTATCGGGCCTCGGTGAGACCCAGTACTTC.